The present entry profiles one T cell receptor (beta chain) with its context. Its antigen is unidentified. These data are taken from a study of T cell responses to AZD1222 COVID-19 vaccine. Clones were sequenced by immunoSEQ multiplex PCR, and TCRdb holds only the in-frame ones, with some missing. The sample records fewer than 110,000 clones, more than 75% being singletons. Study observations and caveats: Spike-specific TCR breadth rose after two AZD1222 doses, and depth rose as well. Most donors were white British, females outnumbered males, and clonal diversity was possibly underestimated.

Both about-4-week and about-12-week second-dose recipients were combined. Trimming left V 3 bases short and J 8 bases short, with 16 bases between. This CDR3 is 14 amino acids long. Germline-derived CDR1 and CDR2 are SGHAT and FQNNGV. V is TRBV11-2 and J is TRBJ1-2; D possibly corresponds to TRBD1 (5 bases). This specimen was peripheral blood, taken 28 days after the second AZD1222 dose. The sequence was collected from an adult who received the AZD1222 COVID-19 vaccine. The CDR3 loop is CASSFKPGVEGYTF. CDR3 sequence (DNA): TGTGCCAGCAGCTTCAAACCGGGGGTTGAGGGCTACACCTTC.